This T cell receptor beta chain stems from a study of CD8+CD57+ T cells in acquired aplastic anemia. Looking at the study overall: The DNA of sorted CD4+ and CD8+ cells averaged approximately 3.2 ug.

Profiling of TCR beta VDJ combinations and CDR3 sequences used genomic DNA as template. In TCRdb, the reads were re-called with MiXCR into one record per CDR3 protein. The sample has around 220,000 distinct CDR3 sequences, around 50% seen once. The CDR3 extends over 15 amino acids. Germline-derived CDR1 and CDR2 are SNHLY and FYNNEI. V lost 6 bases, J lost 5 bases, and 6 bases stayed unmatched. Worth noting for this clonotype: The antigen remains unidentified.

Points from the study as a whole: The CD8+ Simpson's diversity of patients and controls was not significantly different.

Before being chosen for sequencing, patients had shown CD8+CD57+ cell expansion by flow cytometry. There was no therapy given to any patient before the blood sampling took place. The sample consisted of sorted CD4+, CD8+, or CD8+CD57+ T cells (not recorded which) from PBMCs. The chain combines TRBV2 with TRBJ1-5; 11 bases map to TRBD1. The TCR originated in a human donor with aplastic anemia. CDR3 sequence reads: CASRAGTGGYQPQHF. Written as DNA, the CDR3 is TGTGCCAGCAGAGCCGGGACAGGGGGGTATCAGCCCCAGCATTTT.